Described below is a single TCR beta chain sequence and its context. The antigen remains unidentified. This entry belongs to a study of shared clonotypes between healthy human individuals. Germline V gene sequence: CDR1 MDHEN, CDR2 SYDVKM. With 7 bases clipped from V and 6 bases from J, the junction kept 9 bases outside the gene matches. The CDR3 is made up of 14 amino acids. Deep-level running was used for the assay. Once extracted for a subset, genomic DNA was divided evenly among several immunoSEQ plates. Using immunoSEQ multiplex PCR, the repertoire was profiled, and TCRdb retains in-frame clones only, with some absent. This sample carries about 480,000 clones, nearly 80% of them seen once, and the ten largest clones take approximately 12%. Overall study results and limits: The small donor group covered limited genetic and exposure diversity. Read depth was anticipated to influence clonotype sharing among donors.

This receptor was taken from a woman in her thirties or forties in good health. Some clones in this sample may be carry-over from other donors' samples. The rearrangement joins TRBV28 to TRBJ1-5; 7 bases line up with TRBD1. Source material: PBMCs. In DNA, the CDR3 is TGTGCCAGCACCCAAACAGGGGAAGTTCAGCCCCAGCATTTT. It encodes CASTQTGEVQPQHF.